These T cell receptor beta chains were read from a single sample in a study of sequential checkpoint blockade in melanoma. Data came from immunoSEQ multiplex PCR; TCRdb stores just in-frame clones and leaves some out. Counted here are approximately 8,800 clones, around three fifths occurring once; the ten biggest clones make up around 17%. Sequenced material: CD8+ T cells sorted from blood (inferred from file names), taken from a patient given nivolumab and ipilimumab in sequence. These receptor sequences come from a human donor with melanoma. The CDR3 runs from the conserved cysteine through the conserved F or W.

V gene,J gene,CDR3 protein
TRBV11-2,TRBJ2-1,CASSLDRGDRVYNEQFF
TRBV5-6,TRBJ1-3,CASSLGSAGNTIYF
TRBV5-6,TRBJ2-7,CASSHRGTAPYEQYF
TRBV19,TRBJ1-2,CASTKGHRNYGYTF
TRBV7-9,TRBJ2-7,CASSSSTDSYEQYF
TRBV15,TRBJ2-7,CATSVGDSSYEQYF
TRBV29-1,TRBJ1-4,CSVEEGGGIVF
TRBV5-6,TRBJ2-7,CASSLAGRRDWYEQYF
TRBV4-3,TRBJ1-1,CASSPSRQGRYTEAFF
TRBV30,TRBJ2-7,CAWSPQGREQYF
TRBV7-9,TRBJ1-2,CASSLARTARPNYGYTF
TRBV6-5,TRBJ1-5,CASSRTGSQPQHF
TRBV19,TRBJ1-2,CASIGFDTGDTNYGYTF
TRBV9,TRBJ2-7,CASSVKGDIGSSYEQYF
TRBV9,TRBJ2-3,CASSPGGGGADTQYF
TRBV29-1,TRBJ1-3,CSATGSFPGNTIYF
TRBV11-3,TRBJ2-7,CASSWGQFISYEQYF
TRBV27,TRBJ2-1,CASRLGGAYNEQFF
TRBV10-3,TRBJ1-2,CAISEGQVYGYTF
TRBV28,TRBJ1-2,CASSRQEANYGYTF
TRBV19,TRBJ1-1,CASSRDREVPEAFF
TRBV14,TRBJ1-2,CASSPGTDYGYTF
TRBV7-6,TRBJ1-6,CASSFAGYNSPLHF
TRBV19,TRBJ1-2,CATKGGVDSWPNYGYTF
TRBV2,TRBJ2-7,CASSPTSESSYEQYF
TRBV4-1,TRBJ1-5,CASSQGGGTHQPQHF
TRBV6-1,TRBJ1-4,CASDNPVTNEKLFF
TRBV9,TRBJ1-2,CASSPEGQGHGYTF
TRBV6-5,TRBJ1-2,CASSSYRGEPGYTF
TRBV27,TRBJ1-2,CASSPQGGIYGYTF
TRBV5-1,TRBJ2-7,CASSLVQGALNEQYF
TRBV6-1,TRBJ2-7,CAIREPNGFPYEQYF
TRBV29-1,TRBJ1-2,CSVIGARGLGYTF
TRBV30,TRBJ1-2,CAWSEGQANYGYTF
TRBV29-1,TRBJ2-1,CSVGRKGLKPDEQFF
TRBV7-8,TRBJ2-7,CASSFFLAGDRYEQYF
TRBV5-1,TRBJ1-1,CASSPATGEGGAFF
TRBV10-3,TRBJ2-3,CAIGPPDTQYF
TRBV27,TRBJ2-7,CASSPTSGGSYEQYF
TRBV27,TRBJ2-7,CASSLSDLSYEQYF